The 14 T cell receptor beta chains below were found in one sample sequenced in a study of cytomegalovirus exposure and HLA in healthy donors. Vbeta (60) and Jbeta (13) primers were used in the PCR. Measured with immunoSEQ multiplex PCR; TCRdb has only the in-frame clones, and not every one. Among around 210,000 clones listed, over 65% were seen once. Material: PBMCs. These receptors came from a woman under 40 in good health and CMV-seronegative.

The rearrangement uses TRBV4-2 and TRBJ2-5; D may be TRBD2 (5 bases). Near its end, the DNA agrees better with TRBJ2-7, so the J call may be wrong. Germline V gene sequence: CDR1 LGHNA, CDR2 YNFKEQ. There are 15 residues in the CDR3. CDR3 coding DNA: TGTGCCAGCAGCCAAGAGTGGCGGGCGTTTTACGAGCAGTACTTC. The encoded protein is CASSQEWRAFYEQYF.

The rearrangement joins TRBV5-8 to TRBJ1-5, with a weak D call TRBD1 (6 bases). CDR1 is SGHTS, CDR2 YDEGEE, per germline. Trimming stripped 4 bases from V and 6 bases from J, with 17 bases between. CDR3 length: 15 amino acids. The CDR3 region has the DNA TGTGCCAGCAGCCTCGGACAGTCCCCAGGTCAGCCCCAGCATTTT. It codes for CASSLGQSPGQPQHF.

This clone has a handful of counts. The rearrangement links TRBV7-2 to TRBJ2-7; D is perhaps TRBD2 (5 bases). V lost 1 base and J lost 7, with 11 bases in between. The length of the CDR3 is 13 residues. Germline V gene data show CDR1 as SGHTA and CDR2 as FQGNSA. CDR3 region: CASSLDPPGEQYF. CDR3 nucleotides: TGTGCCAGCAGCTTAGATCCCCCGGGGGAGCAGTACTTC.

The V gene is TRBV18, the J gene TRBJ2-1; 9 positions match TRBD2. The CDR3 consists of 17 residues. J lost 9 bases, V lost 0 bases, and 12 bases had no gene match. Looked up from germline, CDR1 is KGHSH and CDR2 is LQKENI. The CDR3 region has the DNA TGTGCCAGCTCACCACCCGGCTTAGCGGGAGAACGGGGTGAGCAGTTCTTC. It translates to CASSPPGLAGERGEQFF.

The chain links TRBV30 to TRBJ1-6; the D is unclear. This CDR3 spans 16 amino acids. CDR1 and CDR2 (germline): GTSNPN, SVGIG (reference sequence). V dropped 3 bases and J dropped 0 bases, with 12 bases sitting between them. CDR3 DNA: TGTGCCTGGAGGATAAGGGAGAGCTCCTATAATTCACCCCTCCACTTT. Amino acid sequence: CAWRIRESSYNSPLHF.

This sequence joins TRBV29-1 and TRBJ2-7; 7 bases match TRBD1. CDR1 is SQVTM, CDR2 ANQGSEA, per germline. The CDR3 is made up of 13 amino acids. V lost 6 bases, J lost 5 bases, and 10 bases stayed unmatched. The CDR3 is CSVRHRGRDEQYF. In DNA form, the CDR3 reads TGCAGCGTGCGTCACAGGGGCCGCGACGAGCAGTACTTC.

The chain joins TRBV6-6 to TRBJ1-1; a possible D gene is TRBD1 (6 bases). This CDR3 spans 15 amino acids. Looked up from germline, CDR1 is MNHNY and CDR2 is SVGAGI (reference sequence). V was trimmed by 0 bases and J by 5 bases, leaving 13 bases between them. The CDR3 DNA is TGTGCCAGCAGTTACTCAGGGAAGGGGGAAACTGAAGCTTTCTTT. Its translation is CASSYSGKGETEAFF.

V usage is TRBV28 and J usage is TRBJ2-7, with D possibly being TRBD2 (5 bases). V was trimmed by 4 bases and J by 0 bases, leaving 10 bases between them. The CDR3 runs 14 residues. Germline V CDR1 and CDR2: MDHEN, SYDVKM. CDR3: CASSYGRSSYEQYF. The CDR3 DNA reads as TGTGCCAGCAGTTATGGGAGAAGCTCCTACGAGCAGTACTTC.

This sequence joins TRBV27 and TRBJ2-7, with TRBD2 identical over 11 bases. CDR1 is MNHEY and CDR2 is SMNVEV in the germline V gene (reference sequence). V shed 5 bases and J 4 bases; nucleotides not matched to a gene: 10. The CDR3 has 16 amino acids. The CDR3 coding sequence is TGTGCCAGCAGTCTCGGGACTAGCGGACCTCTTTACGAGCAGTACTTC. Amino acid sequence: CASSLGTSGPLYEQYF.

This chain joins TRBV6-1 and TRBJ1-1; 7 bases map to TRBD1. This CDR3 has 15 amino acids. The V gene's germline CDR1 is MNHNS and CDR2 SASEGT. After removal of 5 bases from V and 4 bases from J, the junction contained 10 bases not matched to a gene. Here the CDR3 DNA reads TGTGCCAGCAGTCCTGGGGGCGACAGGGTCACTGAAGCTTTCTTT. Protein sequence: CASSPGGDRVTEAFF.

The chain links TRBV7-2 to TRBJ2-7; D remains unclear. The CDR3 has 11 residues. Between the trimmed V and J ends, which lost 4 bases and 6 bases, there was a span of 7 bases. Germline V gene data show CDR1 as SGHTA and CDR2 as FQGNSA. The CDR3 DNA follows: TGTGCCAGCAGCTCCCTCAGCGAGCAGTACTTC. Translation gives CASSSLSEQYF.

This clone has a single count. The chain is built from TRBV18 and TRBJ2-5; TRBD1 agrees at 9 bases. The CDR3 runs to 16 residues. Germline V gives CDR1 KGHSH, CDR2 LQKENI. After removal of 0 bases from V and 2 bases from J, the junction contained 4 bases not matched to a gene. CDR3 DNA: TGTGCCAGCTCACCACCGGACAGGGGCGTACAAGAGACCCAGTACTTC. Protein: CASSPPDRGVQETQYF.

The V call is TRBV9, the J call TRBJ2-7; D ambiguous. CDR1 is SGDLS, CDR2 YYNGEE, per germline. V was pared by 3 bases and J by 7 bases, with 14 bases between. The CDR3 loop spans 13 amino acids. CDR3 nucleotides: TGTGCCAGCAGCGACGACAACTCCCTGGAGCAGTACTTC. Residues: CASSDDNSLEQYF.

This clone has only one observation. V is TRBV30 and J is TRBJ2-5, with TRBD2 identical over 11 bases. The end of the DNA is better explained by TRBJ2-7, so the J call may be wrong. CDR1 and CDR2 (germline): GTSNPN, SVGIG (reference sequence). The CDR3 runs to 13 residues. The CDR3 DNA reads TGTGCCTTTAATAGCGGGAGGGCCTACGAGCAGTACTTC. It is translated as CAFNSGRAYEQYF.